A selection of T cell receptor beta chains follows, all from one sample in a study of OX40 agonist ivuxolimab in advanced cancers. Assay: immunoSEQ multiplex PCR; the TCRdb copy retains only in-frame clones and omits some. The profile shows roughly 90,000 clones, approximately 91% of them singletons. The source was CD4+ or CD8+ T cells sorted from blood, collected in a trial of the OX40 agonist ivuxolimab. The receptors originated from an adult with an advanced solid tumor such as melanoma, head and neck, liver or kidney cancer. Each CDR3 is given with its conserved first and last residue. D genes are given only for firm matches. Clone size is not always given. Where it is, it says once, few, many or a class for expanded clones.

CDR3nt,CDR3aa,v_gene,d_gene,abundance,j_gene
TGTGCCAGCAGCTCCCTTACGGGGGGGAGCTCCTACGAGCAGTACTTC,CASSSLTGGSSYEQYF,TRBV5-5,TRBD2,NA,TRBJ2-7
TGTGCCAGCAGCCCACTTTCAGGGGAGCAGTACTTC,CASSPLSGEQYF,TRBV28,NA,few,TRBJ2-7
TGTGCCAGCAGCGTAGCACCTAGCGGGAGGGCCGGCACCGGGGAGCTGTTTTTT,CASSVAPSGRAGTGELFF,TRBV9,TRBD2,NA,TRBJ2-2
TGTGCCAGCTCACCAGGGAGAAGCGGAAGTGAGCAGTTCTTC,CASSPGRSGSEQFF,TRBV18,NA,NA,TRBJ2-1
TGTGCCAGCAGCTTACCGGGACCCTCCTACAATGAGCAGTTCTTC,CASSLPGPSYNEQFF,TRBV11-2,NA,NA,TRBJ2-1
TGCAGCGTTGAAAGGAGGAAAGCGGGAGGGATCTACGAGCAGTACTTC,CSVERRKAGGIYEQYF,TRBV29-1,TRBD2,NA,TRBJ2-7
TGCAGTGCCGACCGGGAGATCGAGCAGTACTTC,CSADREIEQYF,TRBV20-1,NA,NA,TRBJ2-7
TGTGCCAGCAGCTTAGATGTGCCCACGAACACCGGGGAGCTGTTTTTT,CASSLDVPTNTGELFF,TRBV7-7,NA,NA,TRBJ2-2
TGTGCCAGCACCGTAGCGGGAGGCGGGAGGAGGACCGGGGAGCTGTTTTTT,CASTVAGGGRRTGELFF,TRBV28,TRBD2,NA,TRBJ2-2
TGTGCCAGTAGTACGGGACTAGTCACAGATACGCAGTATTTT,CASSTGLVTDTQYF,TRBV19,TRBD2,NA,TRBJ2-3
TGCGCCAGCAGCACCCTAGGGGCTAGTCCTGCTAGCACAGATACGCAGTATTTT,CASSTLGASPASTDTQYF,TRBV4-1,NA,NA,TRBJ2-3
TGTGCCAGCTCACCACCAACCAGGGCAGATACGCAGTATTTT,CASSPPTRADTQYF,TRBV18,NA,once,TRBJ2-3
TGTGCCAGCTCACCACAGGGCCTCACAGATACGCAGTATTTT,CASSPQGLTDTQYF,TRBV18,NA,NA,TRBJ2-3
TGTGCCAGCAGATTGGGGGTGCTCCTCAATGAGCAGTTCTTC,CASRLGVLLNEQFF,TRBV5-6,NA,NA,TRBJ2-1
TGTGCCAGTAGTCGGCTAGCGGGAGGGCTCTCCTACAATGAGCAGTTCTTC,CASSRLAGGLSYNEQFF,TRBV19,TRBD2,NA,TRBJ2-1
TGTGCCAGCAGGCCAGTACGGGGGGGTTACAATGAGCAGTTCTTC,CASRPVRGGYNEQFF,TRBV6-1,TRBD2,NA,TRBJ2-1
TGTGCCAGCAGTCCGCGCGGGAGGGCCGTCGAGCAGTACTTC,CASSPRGRAVEQYF,TRBV27,TRBD2,NA,TRBJ2-7
TGCGCCAGCAGCCAAGGGACAGTTACTTACGAGCAGTACTTC,CASSQGTVTYEQYF,TRBV5-1,TRBD1,NA,TRBJ2-7
TGTGCCAGCAGCTTAAGTCCCCTCCTAGCGGGAGGGTCCACAGATACGCAGTATTTT,CASSLSPLLAGGSTDTQYF,TRBV7-2,TRBD2,few,TRBJ2-3
TGCGCCAGCAGCTTGGCCCGGGCCGCCTACAATGAGCAGTTCTTC,CASSLARAAYNEQFF,TRBV5-1,NA,NA,TRBJ2-1
TGTGCCAGCAGTTCCAGGGCGGGAGGAGAGACCCAGTACTTC,CASSSRAGGETQYF,TRBV5-5,TRBD2,NA,TRBJ2-5
TGTGCCAGCAGCCCCTCAGGGGGATATGGCTACACCTTC,CASSPSGGYGYTF,TRBV7-2,TRBD1,few,TRBJ1-2